The 29 T cell receptor beta chains below come from one sample, sequenced in a study of CD8 T cells in ankylosing spondylitis. Each CDR3 protein gets one entry after TCRdb re-called the 5' RACE reads with MiXCR. The table lists over 20,000 distinct CDR3 sequences, roughly a sixth of them singletons. The sample comprised blood. The origin of the receptors is a male donor with ankylosing spondylitis or in good health (not recorded which).

The V and J genes are TRBV7-2 and TRBJ2-7; the match to TRBD2 covers 7 bases. CDR1 and CDR2 from the germline V gene are SGHTA and FQGNSA. Germline trimming cut 3 bases from V and 5 bases from J; bases unmatched to any gene: 4. The CDR3 contains 13 residues. The CDR3 nucleotides read TGTGCCAGCAGCTTCGCGGGAGCAAACGAGCAGTACTTC. This encodes CASSFAGANEQYF.

By frequency in the sample, this clonotype is medium-sized (0.01 to 0.1%). The chain links TRBV7-9 to TRBJ1-1; D not certain. The CDR3 sequence is 14 residues long. V dropped 5 bases and J dropped 5 bases, with 15 bases sitting between them. Germline CDR1 is SEHNR and CDR2 is FQNEAQ (reference sequence). CDR3 protein: CASSQRTGNTEAFF. Here the CDR3 DNA reads TGTGCCAGCAGCCAAAGGACCGGGAATACTGAAGCTTTCTTT.

V and J are TRBV11-3 and TRBJ2-5; TRBD2 aligns across 13 bases. The CDR3 is made up of 15 amino acids. Germline V gene lookup returns CDR1 SGHNT and CDR2 YENEEA. The ends lost 5 bases at V and 5 bases at J; junction bases unmatched: 5. CDR3 loop: CASSPGTSGEETQYF. CDR3 coding DNA: TGTGCCAGCAGCCCAGGGACTAGCGGGGAGGAGACCCAGTACTTC.

The V gene is TRBV28, the J gene TRBJ2-7; D unresolved. Germline-derived CDR1 and CDR2 are MDHEN and SYDVKM. There are 13 residues in the CDR3. Deletions cut 5 bases from V and 2 bases from J, with 10 bases between. The CDR3, as DNA: TGTGCCAGCAGTCCCCGGGTAACCTACGAGCAGTACTTC. Translation: CASSPRVTYEQYF.

There are many counts of this clonotype. This sequence joins TRBV5-6 and TRBJ2-7; D is ambiguous. Germline values: CDR1 SGHDT, CDR2 YYEEEE. CDR3 size: 13 residues. The ends were cut back, 2 bases at V and 6 bases at J, with 12 bases in the middle. In DNA, the CDR3 is TGTGCCAGCAGCTTTGGACCCTCAAGCGAGCAGTACTTC. This translates into CASSFGPSSEQYF. Complete variable domain (other parts from reference TRBV5-6 and TRBJ2-7): DAGVTQSPTHLIKTRGQQVTLRCSPKSGHDTVSWYQQALGQGPQFIFQYYEEEERQRGNFPDRFSGHQFPNYSSELNVNALLLGDSALYLCASSFGPSSEQYFGPGTRLTVT.

This clonotype was found a few times. The chain recombines TRBV7-2 with TRBJ2-3, with 8 bases fitting TRBD1. CDR1 and CDR2 from the germline V gene are SGHTA and FQGNSA. The trim removed 6 bases at V and 1 base at J, leaving 0 bases unmatched. CDR3 size: 13 residues. CDR3: CASRTGGTDTQYF. The CDR3 nucleotides are TGTGCCAGCAGGACAGGGGGCACAGATACGCAGTATTTT. Full variable domain (missing parts from reference TRBV7-2 and TRBJ2-3): GAGVSQSPSNKVTEKGKDVELRCDPISGHTALYWYRQSLGQGLEFLIYFQGNSAPDKSGLPSDRFSAERTGGSVSTLTIQRTQQEDSAVYLCASRTGGTDTQYFGPGTRLTVL.

CDR3 coding DNA: TGTGCCAGCAGCGGCGTCGGGACAGGGGACACCGGGGAGCTGTTTTTT. Its translation is CASSGVGTGDTGELFF. The chain links TRBV7-9 to TRBJ2-2; 10 positions match TRBD1. Germline V CDR1 and CDR2: SEHNR, FQNEAQ (reference sequence). V shed 5 bases, J shed 3 bases, and the junction held 6 bases outside the gene matches. The CDR3 is made up of 16 amino acids.

This clonotype was detected a few times. This rearrangement joins TRBV21-1 to TRBJ2-7. TRBV21-1 is tagged as a pseudogene. There are 14 residues in the CDR3. The CDR3 nucleotides are TGTGCCAGCAGCAAATGGAAAGCTACCTACGAGCAGTACGTC. Amino acids: CASSKWKATYEQYV.

There are a few counts of this clonotype. The chain combines TRBV6-2 or TRBV6-3 with TRBJ2-1; no definite D call. Germline V gene sequence: CDR1 MNHEY, CDR2 SVGEGT. This CDR3 region has 12 residues. V dropped 1 base and J dropped 7 bases, with 5 bases sitting between them. The CDR3, as DNA: TGTGCCAGCAGTTACTTGCGGAATGAGCAGTTCTTC. It yields the protein CASSYLRNEQFF.

This rearrangement joins TRBV29-1 to TRBJ2-5; no clear D. Germline CDR1 SQVTM, CDR2 ANQGSEA. Trimming pared 2 bases from V and 12 bases from J, leaving 10 bases between. The length of the CDR3 is 10 residues. This chain's CDR3 is CSVERATEYF. The CDR3 DNA is TGCAGCGTTGAAAGGGCTACAGAGTACTTC.

This clonotype was seen repeatedly, ten times or more. This rearrangement joins TRBV29-1 to TRBJ2-1; 7 bases match TRBD1. The V gene end was trimmed by 6 bases and the J gene end by 1 base; junction bases not matched to a gene: 9. The CDR3 runs to 15 residues. Per the germline V gene, CDR1 is SQVTM and CDR2 is ANQGSEA. CDR3 DNA sequence: TGCAGCGTAGAGGGGGCCTACGGTTCCTACAATGAGCAGTTCTTC. Translation gives CSVEGAYGSYNEQFF.

This rearrangement joins TRBV6-2 or TRBV6-3 to TRBJ2-2; 7 bases agree with TRBD2. Germline loops: CDR1 MNHEY, CDR2 SVGEGT. There are 15 residues in the CDR3. The V segment lost 6 bases and the J segment 1 base; nucleotides outside the gene matches: 5. The CDR3: CASSALAVNTGELFF. CDR3 sequence (DNA): TGTGCCAGCAGCGCTCTAGCGGTGAACACCGGGGAGCTGTTTTTT.

This clonotype is labeled medium-sized. The V gene is TRBV5-1, the J gene TRBJ1-2; no reliable D call. With 3 bases removed from V and 4 bases from J, the gap between germline ends came to 10 bases. The CDR3 runs 13 residues. CDR1 is SGHRS and CDR2 is YFSETQ in the germline V gene. In nucleotides, the CDR3 is TGCGCCAGCAGCTCACCCCCGTTCTATGGCTACACCTTC. Translated, it gives CASSSPPFYGYTF.

This clonotype has a count of ten or more. CDR3 residues: CASSQEWGGGKANEQFF. Written as DNA, the CDR3 is TGCGCCAGCAGCCAAGAATGGGGAGGGGGAAAGGCGAATGAGCAGTTCTTC. The chain uses TRBV4-3 and TRBJ2-1; TRBD2 might be the D (7 bases). Deletions cut 0 bases from V and 7 bases from J, with 19 bases between. Germline lookup yields CDR1 LGHNA and CDR2 YSLEER. The CDR3 spans 17 residues.

This clonotype rates as medium-sized (0.01 to 0.1%). The chain recombines TRBV29-1 with TRBJ2-5; D tentatively fits TRBD1 or TRBD2 (5 bases each). The CDR3 consists of 13 residues. The V end lost 7 bases, the J end lost 5 bases, and 17 bases lay between the germline ends. CDR1 is SQVTM and CDR2 is ANQGSEA in the germline V gene. This chain's CDR3 is CSAKGSSGETQYF. CDR3 in DNA: TGCAGCGCGAAGGGGTCTTCGGGGGAGACCCAGTACTTC.

This clonotype was recorded at least ten times. V gene TRBV7-2 combines with J gene TRBJ2-5, with a possible D match to TRBD2 (6 bases). The V end lost 1 base, the J end lost 5 bases, and 11 bases lay between the germline ends. Germline assignment: CDR1 SGHTA and CDR2 FQGNSA. The CDR3 extends over 14 amino acids. CDR3 DNA: TGTGCCAGCAGCTTAGGGAGGGCTGGGGAGACCCAGTACTTC. Translation gives CASSLGRAGETQYF. The full variable domain, its missing parts supplied by reference TRBV7-2 and TRBJ2-5, is GAGVSQSPSNKVTEKGKDVELRCDPISGHTALYWYRQSLGQGLEFLIYFQGNSAPDKSGLPSDRFSAERTGGSVSTLTIQRTQQEDSAVYLCASSLGRAGETQYFGPGTRLLVL.

There are many counts of this clonotype. V gene TRBV27 combines with J gene TRBJ2-7; TRBD1 matches at 7 bases. V shed 0 bases, J shed 2 bases, and the junction held 1 base outside the gene matches. The CDR3 is 14 residues long. The germline V gene has CDR1 MNHEY and CDR2 SMNVEV (reference sequence). In DNA, the CDR3 is TGTGCCAGCAGTTTATCCGGGACAGCCTACGAGCAGTACTTC. The encoded protein is CASSLSGTAYEQYF.

This clonotype ranks as medium-sized. This chain connects TRBV6-4 to TRBJ1-5; D gene uncertain. This CDR3 has 10 amino acids. The germline V gene has CDR1 MRHNA and CDR2 SNTAGT. The V end was cut by 9 bases, the J end by 9 bases, with 9 bases between. CDR3 protein: CASTNGPQHF. The CDR3 bases are TGTGCCAGTACCAATGGGCCCCAGCATTTT.

This clonotype was seen repeatedly, ten times or more. This chain links TRBV5-1 with TRBJ1-1; no definite D call. Germline V lookup: CDR1 SGHRS, CDR2 YFSETQ. CDR3 length equals 15 residues. Between the trimmed V and J ends, which lost 4 bases and 2 bases, there was a span of 15 bases. CDR3 bases: TGCGCCAGCAGCCCCCACTTGGGCAGCAACACTGAAGCTTTCTTT. It is translated as CASSPHLGSNTEAFF. Looking up the rest from reference TRBV5-1 and TRBJ1-1 gives the full variable domain: KAGVTQTPRYLIKTRGQQVTLSCSPISGHRSVSWYQQTPGQGLQFLFEYFSETQRNKGNFPGRFSGRQFSNSRSEMNVSTLELGDSALYLCASSPHLGSNTEAFFGQGTRLTVV.

This rearrangement joins TRBV7-9 to TRBJ1-1; no clear D gene. The V and J ends lost 6 bases and 0 bases respectively, with 5 bases between them. The CDR3 extends over 12 amino acids. Germline values: CDR1 SEHNR, CDR2 FQNEAQ (reference sequence). The CDR3 region is CASSPLNTEAFF. The CDR3 bases are TGTGCCAGCAGTCCCTTGAACACTGAAGCTTTCTTT.

This clonotype was counted only a few times. The CDR3, as DNA: TGTGCCATCAGTGAACGACCAATCTACGAGCAGTACGTC. It codes for CAISERPIYEQYV. The J gene is TRBJ2-7, the V gene TRBV10-3, with D unresolved. The germline V and J ends were trimmed by 3 bases and 3 bases, with 9 bases remaining between them. In germline, CDR1 is ENHRY, CDR2 SYGVKD. The CDR3 is 13 residues long.

This clonotype was counted many times. The rearrangement uses TRBV10-2 and TRBJ1-2; D perhaps matches TRBD1 (5 bases). Germline values: CDR1 WSHSY, CDR2 SAAADI. Trimming shortened V by 2 bases and J by 3 bases, and 7 bases separated the two germline ends. The CDR3 covers 13 residues. The CDR3 DNA sequence: TGCGCCAGCAGTGAGCAGGGTGACTATGGCTACACCTTC. Its protein product is CASSEQGDYGYTF.

In its sample, this clonotype was seen a few times. CDR3 sequence: CASRSSYGYTF. CDR3 bases: TGTGCCAGCAGGTCAAGCTATGGCTACACCTTC. V usage is TRBV6-1 and J usage is TRBJ1-2; D is ambiguous. Trimming shortened V by 6 bases and J by 4 bases, and 6 bases separated the two germline ends. This CDR3 has 11 residues. Germline V lookup: CDR1 MNHNS, CDR2 SASEGT.

The sample holds many counts of this clonotype. The chain couples TRBV7-3 to TRBJ2-2; D is ambiguous. Trimming took 1 base from V and 6 from J, leaving 6 bases between them. CDR3 length equals 13 residues. Germline V lookup: CDR1 SGHTA, CDR2 FQGTGA. CDR3 sequence (DNA): TGTGCCAGCAGCTTAAAGGGCGCCGGGGAGCTGTTTTTT. This codes for CASSLKGAGELFF. The full variable domain, with the rest looked up from reference TRBV7-3 and TRBJ2-2, is GAGVSQTPSNKVTEKGKYVELRCDPISGHTALYWYRQSLGQGPEFLIYFQGTGAADDSGLPNDRFFAVRPEGSVSTLKIQRTERGDSAVYLCASSLKGAGELFFGEGSRLTVL.

This clonotype was counted a few times. The chain employs TRBV29-1 and TRBJ2-3, with 11 positions matching TRBD2. Germline V gene lookup returns CDR1 SQVTM and CDR2 ANQGSEA. CDR3 length: 15 amino acids. J gave up 4 bases and V 3 bases, and 6 bases lay outside the gene matches. CDR3 residues: CSVDPGLAGADTQYF. Here the CDR3 DNA reads TGCAGCGTTGACCCAGGACTAGCGGGCGCAGATACGCAGTATTTT.

At least ten counts were recorded for this clonotype. The chain couples TRBV6-1 to TRBJ1-5; tentative D call: TRBD1 (6 bases). Germline CDR1 and CDR2: MNHNS and SASEGT. The CDR3 loop spans 16 amino acids. Trimming stripped 3 bases from V and 2 bases from J, with 14 bases between. DNA for the CDR3: TGTGCCAGCAGTGACCTACCGGGGGCTGGCAATCAGCCCCAGCATTTT. This encodes CASSDLPGAGNQPQHF.

This clonotype showed up many times. The J gene is TRBJ1-1, the V gene TRBV6-2 or TRBV6-3; the match to TRBD1 covers 9 bases. The CDR3 consists of 15 residues. V lost 8 bases to trimming and J lost 4 bases; unmatched junction nucleotides: 11. Germline loops: CDR1 MNHEY, CDR2 SVGEGT. The CDR3 region has the DNA TGTGCCAGCGTCCGGGACAGGGTTGGGGGCACTGAAGCTTTCTTT. Protein sequence: CASVRDRVGGTEAFF.

This clonotype was detected ten times or more. The J gene is TRBJ2-2, the V gene TRBV12-3 or TRBV12-4; D unresolved. V was clipped by 5 bases and J by 2 bases, with 6 bases between them. The CDR3 runs to 13 residues. CDR3 sequence: CASSPPNTGELFF. CDR3 DNA: TGTGCCAGCAGTCCCCCAAACACCGGGGAGCTGTTTTTT.

CDR3 DNA sequence: TGTGCCAGCAGTGGTACATCAGCGGGAGTGCAGTTCTTC. It encodes CASSGTSAGVQFF. The J gene is TRBJ2-1, the V gene TRBV6-2 or TRBV6-3, with 8 bases lining up with TRBD2. Germline CDR1 reads MNHEY; CDR2 reads SVGEGT. V lost 5 bases to trimming and J lost 12 bases; unmatched junction nucleotides: 9. The CDR3 length is 13 residues.